These 23 T cell receptor beta chains were sequenced from one sample in a study of blood T cell repertoires in COVID-19. Sequencing used immunoSEQ multiplex PCR; TCRdb keeps in-frame clones, though not all of them. The table lists tens of thousands of clones, under 80% of them singletons, with around 28% in the top ten. The sample taken for sequencing was peripheral blood. Source of these receptors: a woman of 80 years or more with active or convalescent COVID-19.

The CDR3 spells CASSRPQGMNTEAFF. Written as DNA, the CDR3 is TGTGCCAGCAGCAGACCACAGGGAATGAACACTGAAGCTTTCTTT. The rearrangement links TRBV7-9 to TRBJ1-1; TRBD1 might be the D (6 bases). The CDR3 is made up of 15 amino acids. Trimming removed 5 bases at V and 0 bases at J, with 13 bases between. In germline, CDR1 is SEHNR, CDR2 FQNEAQ (reference sequence).

The chain joins TRBV5-4 to TRBJ2-3; TRBD2 agrees at 10 bases. The V and J ends lost 3 bases and 5 bases, in that order; junction bases with no gene match: 12. The CDR3 spans 17 residues. Germline V gene sequence: CDR1 SGHNT, CDR2 YYREEE (reference sequence). This CDR3 reads CASSSVPGLARKDTQYF. CDR3 DNA: TGTGCCAGCAGCTCCGTCCCGGGACTAGCGCGTAAAGATACGCAGTATTTT.

The chain carries TRBV7-2 and TRBJ2-1; 14 positions match TRBD2. Germline V gene lookup returns CDR1 SGHTA and CDR2 FQGNSA. The CDR3 has 17 amino acids. J was trimmed by 4 bases and V by 4 bases; bases with no gene match: 6. The CDR3 reads CASSSPRTSGGYNEQFF. DNA of the CDR3: TGTGCCAGCAGCTCCCCTCGGACTAGCGGGGGGTACAATGAGCAGTTCTTC.

The rearrangement joins TRBV20-1 to TRBJ1-2, with D possibly TRBD1 on 5 matching bases. V shed 3 bases and J shed 8 bases, with 10 bases lying between them. Germline values: CDR1 DFQATT, CDR2 SNEGSKA (reference sequence). The CDR3 totals 11 residues. CDR3 coding DNA: TGCAGTGCTAGGGCAGGGAAAGGCTACACCTTC. This translates into CSARAGKGYTF.

This clone was seen a few times. The chain carries TRBV5-8 and TRBJ2-1; the match to TRBD1 covers 9 bases. CDR3 length: 14 residues. The junction had 6 bases not matched to a gene; V was cut back by 4 bases and J by 7 bases. The germline gives CDR1 SGHTS, CDR2 YDEGEE. This CDR3 is CASSNRDRVNEQFF. The CDR3, as DNA: TGTGCCAGCAGCAACCGGGACAGGGTAAATGAGCAGTTCTTC.

In this sample, this clone turned up a few times. The chain carries TRBV11-2 and TRBJ2-7; D possibly corresponds to TRBD2 (5 bases). This CDR3 contains 13 residues. Trimming stripped 1 base from V and 6 bases from J, with 10 bases between. Germline CDR1 reads SGHAT; CDR2 reads FQNNGV. The chain's CDR3 is CASSLAFGGEQYF. DNA for the CDR3: TGTGCCAGCAGCTTAGCATTCGGAGGCGAGCAGTACTTC.

This rearrangement joins TRBV6-5 to TRBJ1-1; D is unresolved. Germline V gene data show CDR1 as MNHEY and CDR2 as SVGAGI. V dropped 6 bases and J dropped 0 bases, with 8 bases sitting between them. The CDR3 contains 13 residues. The CDR3 DNA follows: TGTGCCAGCAGAGATACGGTGAACACTGAAGCTTTCTTT. Translation: CASRDTVNTEAFF.

The CDR3 DNA follows: TGTGCCAGCAGTTGGGTTAGGGGGCCTGGGCGTGACACCGGGGAGCTGTTTTTT. It specifies CASSWVRGPGRDTGELFF. The rearrangement uses TRBV28 and TRBJ2-2, with TRBD1 matching 7 bases. Germline V gives CDR1 MDHEN, CDR2 SYDVKM. V lost 4 bases, J lost 3 bases, and 14 bases stayed unmatched. The CDR3 length is 18 residues.

V is TRBV9 and J is TRBJ2-7; D might be TRBD2 (6 bases). The V end was cut by 3 bases, the J end by 1 base, with 11 bases between. CDR1 and CDR2 (germline): SGDLS, YYNGEE. The CDR3 length is 14 residues. This CDR3 reads CASSAAGSSYEQYF. CDR3 bases: TGTGCCAGCAGCGCAGCGGGTTCTTCCTACGAGCAGTACTTC.

The chain couples TRBV11-3 to TRBJ2-3, with D possibly TRBD2 on 5 matching bases. Germline V gene sequence: CDR1 SGHNT, CDR2 YENEEA. This CDR3 spans 13 amino acids. The germline V and J ends were trimmed by 4 bases and 5 bases, with 10 bases remaining between them. The CDR3 sequence: CASSSSILDTQYF. The CDR3 coding sequence is TGTGCCAGCAGCTCTAGCATTTTAGATACGCAGTATTTT.

The CDR3 region has the DNA TGTGCCACCAGTGATTTAGGAGGGGTCGATTTTGAAAAACTGTTTTTT. It specifies CATSDLGGVDFEKLFF. This chain links TRBV24-1 with TRBJ1-4; tentatively, D is TRBD1 (5 bases). V was shortened by 1 base and J by 7 bases, with 15 bases between the two germline ends. This CDR3 contains 16 residues. From germline, CDR1 is KGHDR and CDR2 SFDVKD.

V gene TRBV30 combines with J gene TRBJ1-2; no reliable D call. Germline loops: CDR1 GTSNPN, CDR2 SVGIG (reference sequence). With 3 bases removed from V and 2 bases from J, the gap between germline ends came to 4 bases. The CDR3 length is 11 residues. The CDR3 here is CAWRLNYGYTF. The DNA for the CDR3 is TGTGCCTGGAGACTCAACTATGGCTACACCTTC.

The rearrangement links TRBV18 to TRBJ2-5, with 7 nucleotides matching TRBD2. Trimming removed 2 bases from V and 1 base from J; junction bases left unmatched: 4. Germline CDR1 and CDR2: KGHSH and LQKENI. This CDR3 is 15 amino acids long. Written as DNA, the CDR3 is TGTGCCAGCTCACCAAGTCGGGGGGTCCAAGAGACCCAGTACTTC. Translation gives CASSPSRGVQETQYF.

This CDR3 is CAWRVDPRGEQFF. DNA for the CDR3: TGTGCCTGGAGAGTGGACCCCAGGGGTGAGCAGTTCTTC. The genes are TRBV30 and TRBJ2-1, with D possibly matching TRBD1 (6 bases). This CDR3 region has 13 residues. V shed 3 bases and J shed 9 bases, with 15 bases lying between them. Germline CDR1 reads GTSNPN; CDR2 reads SVGIG (reference sequence).

With regard to this clone: The likely explanation is a read error, given a far larger clone one base away. The J gene is TRBJ2-3, the V gene TRBV7-3; tentatively, D is TRBD2 (7 bases). The CDR3 extends over 15 amino acids. Trimming left V 2 bases short and J 0 bases short, with 9 bases between. CDR1 and CDR2 (germline): SGHTA, FQGTGA. CDR3 sequence reads: CASSLAGASTDTQYF. In nucleotides, the CDR3 is TGTGCCAGCAGCTTAGCGGGGGCTAGCACAGATACGCAGTATTTT.

J is TRBJ1-1 and V is TRBV4-3; 9 bases are a match to TRBD1. Per the germline V gene, CDR1 is LGHNA and CDR2 is YSLEER. The J segment lost 5 bases and the V segment lost 3 bases, leaving 1 base of the junction unmatched. CDR3 size: 13 residues. The CDR3 spells CASSHGTGTEAFF. In DNA, the CDR3 is TGCGCCAGCAGCCACGGGACAGGGACTGAAGCTTTCTTT.

V gene TRBV10-3 combines with J gene TRBJ1-1, with 7 bases aligning to TRBD1. Trimming took 2 bases from V and 4 from J; bases not matched to a gene: 7. The CDR3 runs 15 residues. Germline V CDR1 and CDR2: ENHRY, SYGVKD. This CDR3 is CAISESPGGGTEAFF. As DNA, the CDR3 is TGTGCCATCAGTGAGAGCCCAGGGGGAGGCACTGAAGCTTTCTTT.

By sample share, this clone is medium-sized. The chain recombines TRBV20-1 with TRBJ2-7; possibly TRBD1 for D (5 bases). CDR1 is DFQATT, CDR2 SNEGSKA, per germline (reference sequence). This CDR3 is 11 amino acids long. The ends were cut back, 5 bases at V and 3 bases at J, with 8 bases in the middle. CDR3 nucleotide sequence: TGCAGTGCTGGACAAAACTACGAGCAGTACTTC. Amino acids: CSAGQNYEQYF.

This clone was found a few times. V gene TRBV10-3 combines with J gene TRBJ1-6; 7 bases match TRBD1. Trimming removed 6 bases from V and 5 bases from J; junction bases left unmatched: 1. This CDR3 is 13 amino acids long. Germline values: CDR1 ENHRY, CDR2 SYGVKD. The CDR3: CAIRGTDNSPLHF. In DNA form, the CDR3 reads TGTGCCATCAGGGGGACAGATAATTCACCCCTCCACTTT.

The chain employs TRBV3-1 (or the pseudogene TRBV3-2) and TRBJ1-3; TRBD1 might be the D (5 bases). The V end was cut by 1 base, the J end by 0 bases, with 10 bases between. The CDR3 has 16 residues. From germline, CDR1 is LGHDT and CDR2 YNNKEL (reference sequence). The CDR3 spells CASSQGGDSSGNTIYF. The CDR3 nucleotides are TGTGCCAGCAGCCAAGGTGGTGACAGCTCTGGAAACACCATATATTTT.

The chain joins TRBV7-2 to TRBJ1-2, with 7 nucleotides matching TRBD1. Per germline, CDR1 SGHTA and CDR2 FQGNSA. With V trimmed by 1 base and J by 4 bases, 6 bases remained unmatched. The CDR3 has 15 amino acids. This CDR3 is CASSLGLRDSYGYTF. CDR3 nucleotide sequence: TGTGCCAGCAGCTTAGGATTGCGGGACAGCTATGGCTACACCTTC.

The chain employs TRBV2 and TRBJ1-2; 9 positions agree with TRBD1. This CDR3 region has 16 residues. The germline V gene has CDR1 SNHLY and CDR2 FYNNEI. The J segment lost 2 bases and the V segment lost 0 bases, leaving 4 bases of the junction unmatched. CDR3 bases: TGTGCCAGCAGTGAAGCCGGCGGACAGGGGAACTATGGCTACACCTTC. It is translated as CASSEAGGQGNYGYTF.

This chain joins TRBV12-2 and TRBJ2-5; the D call TRBD2 from the table was never checked on the DNA. TRBV12-2 is a pseudogene locus. The CDR3 length is 15 residues. CDR3: CASRLAGLAAETQYF. The CDR3 DNA sequence: TGTGCAAGTCGCTTAGCCGGACTAGCGGCGGAGACCCAGTACTTC.